This TCR beta chain originates from a study of T cell changes during pregnancy in multiple sclerosis. The CDR3 extends over 16 amino acids. Germline V gene sequence: CDR1 LGHNT, CDR2 FRNRAP. V lost 6 bases and J lost 2, with 18 bases in between. The assay was immunoSEQ multiplex PCR, and TCRdb's table has in-frame clones only and misses some. The sample lists approximately 93,000 clones; 75% to 95% were seen once. Sequencing used peripheral blood, obtained before pregnancy. The TCR comes from a female donor with multiple sclerosis, enrolled in a pregnancy study. The chain couples TRBV12-5 to TRBJ2-3; TRBD1 might be the D (6 bases). This CDR3 is CASGPKQGFSTDTQYF. The CDR3 DNA reads TGTGCTAGTGGACCGAAACAGGGATTTTCCACAGATACGCAGTATTTT.